Listed here are 6 T cell receptor beta chains from one sample, sequenced in a study of PD-L1 blockade in urothelial cancer (dated by TCRdb to 2016 to 2017). Libraries were made using the immunoSEQ multiplex PCR assay. Imported from immuneACCESS, the table was reduced by TCRdb to in-frame sequences with V and J called. These copies leave out some clones; in studies compared against another copy, an unresolved V gene accounts for under half, and the cause of the remainder is not known. The sample table holds roughly 49,000 clones, of which 70% to 90% were seen once. Clones ranked in the top ten supply about 8% of the sample. The sample consisted of PBMCs, taken around atezolizumab (anti-PD-L1) treatment. These receptors were obtained from a man aged 55-75 years with urothelial cancer.

The chain has TRBV9 and TRBJ2-1, with TRBD1 matching 10 bases. The CDR3 consists of 15 residues. After removal of 4 bases from V and 4 bases from J, the junction contained 5 bases not matched to a gene. Germline V CDR1 and CDR2: SGDLS, YYNGEE. The CDR3 sequence: CASSKRQGAYNEQFF. DNA of the CDR3: TGTGCCAGCAGCAAACGACAGGGGGCATACAATGAGCAGTTCTTC.

The chain joins TRBV11-3 to TRBJ2-5, with D possibly matching TRBD1 (5 bases). The CDR3 has 15 residues. Trimming cost V 5 bases and J 2 bases, with 15 bases left between them. Germline values: CDR1 SGHNT, CDR2 YENEEA. Here the CDR3 DNA reads TGTGCCAGCAGCACACGAACACAGGATCAAGAGACCCAGTACTTC. It codes for CASSTRTQDQETQYF.

This chain joins TRBV7-9 and TRBJ1-4; 7 bases are shared with TRBD1. Germline lookup yields CDR1 SEHNR and CDR2 FQNEAQ (reference sequence). This CDR3 has 14 amino acids. Trimming cost V 5 bases and J 10 bases; bases outside gene matches: 10. CDR3 DNA: TGTGCCAGCAGCCATCGGACAGGAGGCGGAAAACTGTTTTTT. It translates to CASSHRTGGGKLFF. Full variable domain (outside the CDR3, taken from reference TRBV7-9 and TRBJ1-4): DTGVSQNPRHKITKRGQNVTFRCDPISEHNRLYWYRQTLGQGPEFLTYFQNEAQLEKSRLLSDRFSAERPKGSFSTLEIQRTEQGDSAMYLCASSHRTGGGKLFFGSGTQLSVL.

This chain connects TRBV5-1 to TRBJ1-2; D possibly corresponds to TRBD1 (5 bases). V lost 2 bases and J lost 4, with 6 bases in between. This CDR3 has 12 residues. Germline lookup yields CDR1 SGHRS and CDR2 YFSETQ. This CDR3 reads CASSFGAYGYTF. The CDR3 bases are TGCGCCAGCAGCTTTGGGGCCTATGGCTACACCTTC.

This clone was seen a handful of times. The chain is built from TRBV27 and TRBJ1-6; D is undetermined. V was clipped by 0 bases and J by 3 bases, with 9 bases between them. This CDR3 is 16 amino acids long. The germline V gene has CDR1 MNHEY and CDR2 SMNVEV (reference sequence). The CDR3 loop is CASSLSGTYYNSPLHF. The DNA of the CDR3 is TGTGCCAGCAGTTTATCGGGCACCTACTATAATTCACCCCTCCACTTT.

This chain links TRBV5-1 with TRBJ1-3, with TRBD1 as a possible D gene (5 bases). With 2 bases removed from V and 2 bases from J, the gap between germline ends came to 8 bases. From germline, CDR1 is SGHRS and CDR2 YFSETQ. This CDR3 has 14 amino acids. The CDR3 loop is CASSFGGTGNTIYF. The CDR3 DNA follows: TGCGCCAGCAGCTTCGGGGGTACTGGAAACACCATATATTTT.